Each of the 28 T cell receptor beta chains below was sequenced from the same sample in a study of cytomegalovirus exposure and HLA in healthy donors. Primers for the PCR totalled 60 Vbeta and 13 Jbeta. Only in-frame clones appear in the TCRdb table, and some are missing; sequencing was by immunoSEQ multiplex PCR. The sample has under 200,000 clones, roughly 85% seen once. Source material: PBMCs. Receptor source: a woman younger than 30 in good health and CMV-seronegative.

V and J are TRBV6-6 and TRBJ1-1; a possible D gene is TRBD1 (6 bases). Trimming removed 4 bases at V and 1 base at J, with 10 bases between. Germline CDR1 and CDR2: MNHNY and SVGAGI (reference sequence). The CDR3 is 14 residues long. The CDR3 loop is CASSFETGNTEAFF. In DNA form, the CDR3 reads TGTGCCAGCAGTTTCGAGACAGGGAACACTGAAGCTTTCTTT.

The chain joins TRBV10-1 to TRBJ2-7, with 7 bases lining up with TRBD2. The CDR3 spans 15 residues. V shed 5 bases, J shed 0 bases, and the junction held 7 bases outside the gene matches. Germline-derived CDR1 and CDR2 are WNHNN and SYGVQD (reference sequence). CDR3 nucleotide sequence: TGCGCCAGCAGTACCGGGACTACCTTCTCCTACGAGCAGTACGTC. Its translation is CASSTGTTFSYEQYV.

The chain links TRBV28 to TRBJ2-5; D possibly corresponds to TRBD2 (6 bases). The CDR3 length is 15 residues. Germline CDR1 is MDHEN and CDR2 is SYDVKM. Trimming removed 5 bases from V and 7 bases from J, with 20 bases in between. The CDR3 sequence: CASSPNTGVPPTQYF. CDR3 bases: TGTGCCAGCAGTCCAAATACGGGGGTCCCCCCGACCCAGTACTTC.

The gene calls are TRBV5-6 and TRBJ1-2; D possibly corresponds to TRBD1 (6 bases). Trimming took 4 bases from V and 4 from J, leaving 26 bases between them. From germline, CDR1 is SGHDT and CDR2 YYEEEE. The CDR3 runs to 18 residues. In DNA form, the CDR3 reads TGTGCCAGCAGCCCGCTTGGGCTGTGGGGGGGCGGTAGCTATGGCTACACCTTC. Translated: CASSPLGLWGGGSYGYTF.

This clone was counted once. Other nucleotide sequences in the sample specify the same CDR3. The V gene is TRBV27, the J gene TRBJ2-2; TRBD1 matches 8 bases. Germline loops: CDR1 MNHEY, CDR2 SMNVEV (reference sequence). V lost 6 bases, J lost 5 bases, and 2 bases stayed unmatched. The length of the CDR3 is 13 residues. The CDR3 is CASRYRGTGELFF. The DNA for the CDR3 is TGTGCCAGCAGGTACAGGGGGACCGGGGAGCTGTTTTTT.

For this clone: Within the sample, other DNA sequences also encode this same CDR3. The rearrangement joins TRBV13 to TRBJ2-7; the match to TRBD2 covers 13 bases. Germline V gene sequence: CDR1 PRHDT, CDR2 FYEKMQ (reference sequence). V was pared by 5 bases and J by 0 bases, with 4 bases of the junction left unmatched. The length of the CDR3 is 16 residues. The chain's CDR3 is CASSPLAGGISYEQYF. CDR3 nucleotide sequence: TGTGCCAGCAGCCCACTAGCGGGAGGGATCTCCTACGAGCAGTACTTC.

The chain joins TRBV27 to TRBJ1-2; unclear D gene. This CDR3 contains 14 residues. Germline CDR1 MNHEY, CDR2 SMNVEV (reference sequence). Deletions cut 5 bases from V and 3 bases from J, with 13 bases between. CDR3 DNA: TGTGCCAGCAGTCCAACCCAGGTTTACTATGGCTACACCTTC. It codes for CASSPTQVYYGYTF.

J is TRBJ2-7 and V is TRBV11-2, with a possible D match to TRBD2 (6 bases). This CDR3 region has 14 residues. Germline values: CDR1 SGHAT, CDR2 FQNNGV. Trimming pared 3 bases from V and 3 bases from J, leaving 12 bases between. CDR3 amino acids: CASSFGGKNYEQYF. CDR3 sequence (DNA): TGTGCCAGCAGCTTTGGCGGGAAAAACTACGAGCAGTACTTC.

V and J are TRBV9 and TRBJ2-5; TRBD1 matches 8 bases. The germline CDR1 and CDR2 sequences are SGDLS and YYNGEE. The CDR3 runs 17 residues. Unmatched junction bases numbered 20, after V lost 4 bases and J lost 9 bases. The CDR3 sequence: CASSPQGAVPKVGPQYF. The CDR3 DNA reads as TGTGCCAGCAGCCCCCAGGGGGCGGTTCCAAAAGTGGGGCCCCAGTACTTC.

The chain is built from TRBV4-1 and TRBJ2-2; perhaps TRBD2 as D (5 bases). This CDR3 is 17 amino acids long. CDR1 is MGHRA, CDR2 YSYEKL, per germline. V was clipped by 0 bases and J by 4 bases, with 15 bases between them. CDR3 protein: CASSQDFGRLLTGELFF. CDR3 DNA: TGCGCCAGCAGCCAAGATTTCGGCAGACTACTCACCGGGGAGCTGTTTTTT.

This clone came up once. This rearrangement joins TRBV19 to TRBJ2-2; 7 positions match TRBD1. The V segment lost 3 bases and the J segment 7 bases; nucleotides outside the gene matches: 11. Germline V gives CDR1 LNHDA, CDR2 SQIVND (reference sequence). The CDR3 totals 16 residues. The chain's CDR3 is CASSMGTAQSYGELFF. CDR3 DNA sequence: TGTGCCAGTAGTATGGGGACAGCCCAAAGTTACGGGGAGCTGTTTTTT. The whole variable domain, remainder taken from reference TRBV19 and TRBJ2-2, is DGGITQSPKYLFRKEGQNVTLSCEQNLNHDAMYWYRQDPGQGLRLIYYSQIVNDFQKGDIAEGYSVSREKKESFPLTVTSAQKNPTAFYLCASSMGTAQSYGELFFGEGSRLTVL.

This chain connects TRBV4-2 to TRBJ1-2, with 7 bases matching TRBD1. The CDR3 runs to 15 residues. Trimming took 3 bases from V and 2 from J; bases not matched to a gene: 6. Germline V gene data show CDR1 as LGHNA and CDR2 as YNFKEQ. CDR3 sequence: CASSQRQGVNYGYTF. DNA of the CDR3: TGTGCCAGCAGCCAGAGACAGGGAGTCAACTATGGCTACACCTTC.

The genes are TRBV10-1 and TRBJ2-2; 8 bases agree with TRBD1. The CDR3 covers 17 residues. Germline lookup yields CDR1 WNHNN and CDR2 SYGVQD (reference sequence). With 5 bases clipped from V and 3 bases from J, the junction kept 11 bases outside the gene matches. CDR3 in amino acids: CASSSTLTGVDTGELFF. The CDR3 nucleotides read TGCGCCAGCAGTTCTACCCTGACAGGGGTTGACACCGGGGAGCTGTTTTTT.

This chain joins TRBV28 and TRBJ2-7; D is possibly TRBD2 (6 bases). V gave up 4 bases and J gave up 6 bases, with 19 bases separating them. CDR1 MDHEN and CDR2 SYDVKM come from the germline V gene. The CDR3 is made up of 15 amino acids. CDR3 amino acids: CASSSHSVPGVEQYF. CDR3 DNA: TGTGCCAGCAGTTCTCATTCGGTCCCGGGGGTCGAGCAGTACTTC.

The chain recombines TRBV4-1 with TRBJ2-7, with 7 bases matching TRBD1. The length of the CDR3 is 16 residues. V shed 0 bases and J 5 bases; nucleotides not matched to a gene: 10. The germline V gene encodes CDR1 MGHRA and CDR2 YSYEKL. Written as DNA, the CDR3 is TGCGCCAGCAGCCAAGAAGCGTTGCGACAGGGACACGAGCAGTACTTC. Protein product: CASSQEALRQGHEQYF.

The chain recombines TRBV18 with TRBJ2-7; 9 bases fit TRBD1. Germline V gene data show CDR1 as KGHSH and CDR2 as LQKENI. The CDR3 sequence is 13 residues long. The junction had 5 bases not matched to a gene; V was cut back by 8 bases and J by 3 bases. The CDR3 DNA reads TGTGCCAGCGGAACGGGACAGGGCTACGAGCAGTACTTC. Its translation: CASGTGQGYEQYF.

The J gene is TRBJ1-2, the V gene TRBV14; D is perhaps TRBD1 (6 bases). With 0 bases removed from V and 5 bases from J, the gap between germline ends came to 13 bases. The CDR3 is made up of 15 amino acids. From germline, CDR1 is SGHDN and CDR2 FVKESK. The CDR3, as DNA: TGTGCCAGCAGCCAAGATAGCGGGGGCCCGTATGGCTACACCTTC. This sequence encodes CASSQDSGGPYGYTF. The whole variable domain, remainder taken from reference TRBV14 and TRBJ1-2, is EAGVTQFPSHSVIEKGQTVTLRCDPISGHDNLYWYRRVMGKEIKFLLHFVKESKQDESGMPNNRFLAERTGGTYSTLKVQPAELEDSGVYFCASSQDSGGPYGYTFGSGTRLTVV.

V usage is TRBV21-1 and J usage is TRBJ2-7; the DNA was not used to check the table's D call, TRBD1. TRBV21-1 is a documented pseudogene. The CDR3 is 16 amino acids. Written as DNA, the CDR3 is TGTGCCAGCATTTACACCCTCCCAGGGATTACAAACGAGCAGTACTTC. This sequence encodes CASIYTLPGITNEQYF.

This clone has a handful of counts. The chain employs TRBV14 and TRBJ2-1; D perhaps matches TRBD2 (6 bases). Trimming removed 1 base at V and 6 bases at J, with 13 bases between. Germline assignment: CDR1 SGHDN and CDR2 FVKESK. The CDR3 totals 15 residues. This chain's CDR3 is CASSQGLGRPNEQFF. DNA for the CDR3: TGTGCCAGCAGCCAAGGACTAGGGCGGCCCAATGAGCAGTTCTTC. Full variable domain (rest looked up from reference TRBV14 and TRBJ2-1): EAGVTQFPSHSVIEKGQTVTLRCDPISGHDNLYWYRRVMGKEIKFLLHFVKESKQDESGMPNNRFLAERTGGTYSTLKVQPAELEDSGVYFCASSQGLGRPNEQFFGPGTRLTVL.

The chain joins TRBV25-1 to TRBJ2-3; 7 nucleotides align to TRBD2. J lost 2 bases, V lost 4 bases, and 6 bases had no gene match. Germline V gives CDR1 MGHDK, CDR2 SYGVNS. The CDR3 is made up of 15 amino acids. CDR3 amino acids: CASSATSRFTDTQYF. In DNA, the CDR3 is TGTGCCAGCAGTGCGACTAGCAGATTCACAGATACGCAGTATTTT.

This chain links TRBV27 with TRBJ2-3; D possibly corresponds to TRBD1 (6 bases). Germline CDR1 is MNHEY and CDR2 is SMNVEV (reference sequence). Trimming took 5 bases from V and 2 from J, leaving 14 bases between them. This CDR3 is 15 amino acids long. In DNA, the CDR3 is TGTGCCAGCAGTACCCCGACAGGATCCACAGATACGCAGTATTTT. Translating it yields CASSTPTGSTDTQYF.

In this sample, this clone turned up a few times. The chain is built from TRBV6-1 and TRBJ1-2; D remains ambiguous. Germline CDR1 is MNHNS and CDR2 is SASEGT. The CDR3 extends over 19 amino acids. V lost 2 bases and J 2 bases, leaving 24 bases between the germline ends. CDR3 DNA sequence: TGTGCCAGCAGTGAAATCTTGTGGGGAATAGGAGGAGGCAACTATGGCTACACCTTC. This translates into CASSEILWGIGGGNYGYTF.

The rearrangement uses TRBV28 and TRBJ1-2; D is unresolved. The CDR3 extends over 13 amino acids. With 3 bases removed from V and 7 bases from J, the gap between germline ends came to 12 bases. CDR1 and CDR2 from the germline V gene are MDHEN and SYDVKM. The CDR3 bases are TGTGCCAGCAGTTTCCCCGACAAGAGTGGCTACACCTTC. Its protein is CASSFPDKSGYTF.

This chain uses TRBV19 with TRBJ2-1; 7 nucleotides match TRBD2. CDR3 size: 15 residues. CDR1 is LNHDA and CDR2 is SQIVND in the germline V gene (reference sequence). V shed 1 base and J 2 bases; nucleotides not matched to a gene: 2. In DNA, the CDR3 is TGTGCCAGTAGTATAGGGACTAGGGCCTACAATGAGCAGTTCTTC. Translated: CASSIGTRAYNEQFF.

The chain carries TRBV7-2 and TRBJ1-3; D possibly corresponds to TRBD1 (6 bases). Trimming left V 5 bases short and J 3 bases short, with 14 bases between. This CDR3 is 15 amino acids long. Per germline, CDR1 SGHTA and CDR2 FQGNSA. CDR3 region: CASSPTGTFGNTIYF. The CDR3 DNA reads TGTGCCAGCAGCCCCACAGGGACCTTTGGAAACACCATATATTTT.

The CDR3 nucleotides are TGTGCCTGGAGTGGTCGGTCTGGCTATGGCTACACCTTC. Translated: CAWSGRSGYGYTF. The rearrangement joins TRBV30 to TRBJ1-2; D gene uncertain. CDR1 GTSNPN and CDR2 SVGIG come from the germline V gene (reference sequence). The CDR3 is 13 residues long. The V and J ends lost 1 base and 4 bases respectively, with 10 bases between them.

This clone showed up just once. The chain combines TRBV7-9 with TRBJ2-5, with 7 bases identical to TRBD2. This CDR3 is built from 15 residues. Germline lookup yields CDR1 SEHNR and CDR2 FQNEAQ (reference sequence). The trim removed 5 bases at V and 5 bases at J, leaving 11 bases unmatched. Written as DNA, the CDR3 is TGTGCCAGCAGCCAAAGCCCCCCCGGGAGGGAGACCCAGTACTTC. Residues: CASSQSPPGRETQYF.

V and J are TRBV5-1 and TRBJ2-1; TRBD2 aligns across 9 bases. This CDR3 contains 19 residues. Germline values: CDR1 SGHRS, CDR2 YFSETQ. The trim removed 4 bases at V and 8 bases at J, leaving 22 bases unmatched. CDR3 region: CASSPAANVMLAGSDEQFF. The CDR3 DNA follows: TGCGCCAGCAGCCCCGCTGCGAATGTGATGCTAGCGGGATCAGATGAGCAGTTCTTC. The entire variable domain, with the rest obtained from reference TRBV5-1 and TRBJ2-1, is as follows: KAGVTQTPRYLIKTRGQQVTLSCSPISGHRSVSWYQQTPGQGLQFLFEYFSETQRNKGNFPGRFSGRQFSNSRSEMNVSTLELGDSALYLCASSPAANVMLAGSDEQFFGPGTRLTVL.